A selection of T cell receptor beta chains follows, all from one sample in a study of T cell repertoires in cytomegalovirus infection. Their specific antigens are unknown. TCRdb reprocessed the reads via MiXCR and lists one record per CDR3 protein. The sample consists of just under 500,000 distinct CDR3 sequences, roughly 34% of them appearing once. The sequencing used cultured PBMCs, collected from culture after CMV antigen stimulation. Every receptor here comes from a human donor in good health (CMV status not recorded). Some clones in this sample may be carry-over from other donors' samples. Both conserved end residues are trimmed from each CDR3. The D gene is left open where the match is weak.

D: TRBD2; J: TRBJ2-2; V: TRBV12-3/TRBV12-4; CDR3: ASRKLAGVTGELF
D: .; J: TRBJ2-2; V: TRBV7-8; CDR3: ASSPTLETGELF
D: .; J: TRBJ2-1; V: TRBV7-9; CDR3: ASSLGGQYNEQF
D: TRBD1; J: TRBJ1-2; V: TRBV29-1; CDR3: SVHSGTGNGYT
D: .; J: TRBJ2-4; V: TRBV2; CDR3: ASRPTSMLLAKNIQY
D: .; J: TRBJ2-1; V: TRBV7-2; CDR3: ASSLTATGLNNEQF
D: .; J: TRBJ2-1; V: TRBV19; CDR3: ASSITTLYNEQF
D: TRBD2; J: TRBJ2-7; V: TRBV15; CDR3: ATSRDRGGALGYEQY
D: .; J: TRBJ2-5; V: TRBV7-6; CDR3: ASSTPTGHGETQY
D: .; J: TRBJ2-3; V: TRBV5-6; CDR3: ASSPTIPILDTQY
D: TRBD1; J: TRBJ1-5; V: TRBV20-1; CDR3: SARDTGVNQPQH
D: .; J: TRBJ1-1; V: TRBV19; CDR3: ASSTAGGLGNTEAF
D: TRBD1; J: TRBJ1-4; V: TRBV2; CDR3: ASKSKTGGDEKLF
D: .; J: TRBJ1-5; V: TRBV7-2; CDR3: ASSLADRLGNQPQH
D: .; J: TRBJ1-5; V: TRBV29-1; CDR3: SVGWDLNQPQH
D: TRBD1; J: TRBJ2-1; V: TRBV20-1; CDR3: SAQDRTLNEQF
D: TRBD1; J: TRBJ2-7; V: TRBV6-1; CDR3: ASSSFTGGYEQY
D: TRBD2; J: TRBJ2-1; V: TRBV7-3; CDR3: ASSSSQAGAYNEQF
D: TRBD1; J: TRBJ2-1; V: TRBV6-1; CDR3: ASSETDRVDEQF
D: TRBD1; J: TRBJ2-7; V: TRBV6-5; CDR3: ASSYATGTDPYEQY
D: .; J: TRBJ1-2; V: TRBV7-2; CDR3: ASSLYTNYGYT
D: .; J: TRBJ2-7; V: TRBV20-1; CDR3: SAPRGGAYEQY
D: .; J: TRBJ2-7; V: TRBV7-2; CDR3: ASSQLGGKAYEQY
D: .; J: TRBJ1-1; V: TRBV20-1; CDR3: SAPGEAKTEAF
D: TRBD1; J: TRBJ1-1; V: TRBV27; CDR3: ASSTRQGRGTEAF
D: .; J: TRBJ2-5; V: TRBV6-2/TRBV6-3; CDR3: ASSYSGHRSVETQY
D: .; J: TRBJ1-5; V: TRBV12-5; CDR3: ASGRDTGPQH
D: TRBD2; J: TRBJ2-1; V: TRBV27; CDR3: ATRKSSSGRAGDYNEQF
D: .; J: TRBJ1-4; V: TRBV7-6; CDR3: ASSLGQATNEKLF
D: .; J: TRBJ1-5; V: TRBV5-5; CDR3: ASSPLFRTANNQPQH
D: TRBD2; J: TRBJ2-1; V: TRBV6-5; CDR3: ASSYSPLAGAVVAVNEQF
D: .; J: TRBJ2-7; V: TRBV6-6; CDR3: ASSPDSGPYEQY
D: TRBD1; J: TRBJ2-1; V: TRBV7-2; CDR3: ASSLSAGGINEQF
D: .; J: TRBJ2-1; V: TRBV7-2; CDR3: ASSLFDSRAYNEQF
D: TRBD1; J: TRBJ1-1; V: TRBV7-8; CDR3: ASSYGQGHTEAF
D: TRBD1; J: TRBJ2-3; V: TRBV7-2; CDR3: ASSLQGDVDTQY
D: TRBD2; J: TRBJ2-7; V: TRBV5-4; CDR3: ASRSGINSYEQY
D: .; J: TRBJ2-1; V: TRBV19; CDR3: ASSMVATPYNEQF
D: .; J: TRBJ1-4; V: TRBV5-1; CDR3: ASTTSGATNEKLF
D: .; J: TRBJ2-7; V: TRBV2; CDR3: ASKPGLHGYEQY
D: TRBD1; J: TRBJ1-4; V: TRBV27; CDR3: ASSFVQGDGTNEKLF